The 20 T cell receptor beta chains listed next were all sequenced from one sample in a study of CD8+ T cells in alopecia areata. RNA, once extracted, was reverse transcribed into cDNA for use as the sequencing template. The repertoire was sequenced with immunoSEQ multiplex PCR; TCRdb's copy has only in-frame clones and lacks some. The sample lists around 120,000 clones, 53% occurring once. Treatment: oral pan-JAK inhibitor, 5-10 mg twice daily. The sample in question was CD4+ T cells sorted from blood, obtained at week 4, from a patient treated with tofacitinib. These receptors were obtained from a human donor with alopecia areata.

The chain recombines TRBV5-1 with TRBJ2-1; 11 bases map to TRBD2. CDR1 and CDR2 (germline): SGHRS, YFSETQ. The CDR3 has 15 residues. Losses at the gene ends were 4 bases for V and 6 bases for J; bases not matched to a gene: 6. The CDR3 loop is CASSPGTSGGNEQFF. The DNA of the CDR3 is TGCGCCAGCAGCCCGGGGACTAGCGGAGGCAATGAGCAGTTCTTC.

This clone was seen at least ten times. V and J are TRBV18 and TRBJ1-1; the D is unclear. Trimming stripped 2 bases from V and 3 bases from J, with 7 bases between. The CDR3 has 13 amino acids. Germline loops: CDR1 KGHSH, CDR2 LQKENI. CDR3 amino acids: CASSPISDTEAFF. The CDR3 nucleotides read TGTGCCAGCTCACCAATATCCGACACTGAAGCTTTCTTT.

This clone was observed a handful of times. The rearrangement joins TRBV29-1 to TRBJ1-5; no definite D call. The CDR3 sequence is 10 residues long. The V and J ends lost 4 bases and 6 bases respectively, with 4 bases between them. Germline loops: CDR1 SQVTM, CDR2 ANQGSEA. For the CDR3, the DNA is TGCAGCGTTGTACTTCAGCCCCAGCATTTT. Amino acids: CSVVLQPQHF.

The chain joins TRBV18 to TRBJ2-5; 8 bases line up with TRBD2. CDR3 length equals 15 residues. V was clipped by 8 bases and J by 1 base; unmatched bases: 9. Germline CDR1 and CDR2: KGHSH and LQKENI. The CDR3 reads CASAPVAGTQETQYF. For the CDR3, the DNA is TGTGCCAGCGCCCCGGTAGCGGGGACCCAAGAGACCCAGTACTTC. The variable domain in full, completed from reference TRBV18 and TRBJ2-5, reads NAGVMQNPRHLVRRRGQEARLRCSPMKGHSHVYWYRQLPEEGLKFMVYLQKENIIDESGMPKERFSAEFPKEGPSILRIQQVVRGDSAAYFCASAPVAGTQETQYFGPGTRLLVL.

Only a few counts were recorded for this clone. This chain links TRBV30 with TRBJ2-1; D gene unclear. This CDR3 region has 13 residues. Germline values: CDR1 GTSNPN, CDR2 SVGIG (reference sequence). V gave up 4 bases and J gave up 0 bases, with 7 bases separating them. The CDR3 coding sequence is TGTGCCTGGATTCGGAACTCCTACAATGAGCAGTTCTTC. Protein: CAWIRNSYNEQFF.

The V gene is TRBV30, the J gene TRBJ2-3; D remains ambiguous. The CDR3 extends over 14 amino acids. Trimming cost V 4 bases and J 2 bases, with 13 bases left between them. Germline values: CDR1 GTSNPN, CDR2 SVGIG (reference sequence). The CDR3 bases are TGTGCCTGGAAAGACAAGACCTACACAGATACGCAGTATTTT. Residues: CAWKDKTYTDTQYF.

The CDR3 is CSVADHEQFF. The CDR3, as DNA: TGCAGCGTTGCGGACCATGAGCAGTTCTTC. The rearrangement uses TRBV29-1 and TRBJ2-1; D gene ambiguous. The CDR3 covers 10 residues. In germline, CDR1 is SQVTM, CDR2 ANQGSEA. V was trimmed by 4 bases and J by 8 bases, leaving 6 bases between them.

This clone was picked up one time. The junction departs from germline at one end; a sequencing error may be responsible. V usage is TRBV7-7 and J usage is TRBJ2-1, with a possible D match to TRBD1 (7 bases). The germline V gene has CDR1 SSHAT and CDR2 FNYEAQ (reference sequence). The CDR3 length is 15 residues. The CDR3 DNA is TGTGCTAGCAGCTTGAACACCGCCCAGGGGGGTGAGCAGTTCTTC. Translated: CASSLNTAQGGEQFF. The whole variable domain, filled in from reference TRBV7-7 and TRBJ2-1, reads GAGVSQSPRYKVTKRGQDVTLRCDPISSHATLYWYQQALGQGPEFLTYFNYEAQPDKSGLPSDRFSAERPEGSISTLTIQRTEQRDSAMYRCASSLNTAQGGEQFFGPGTRLTVL.

The CDR3, as DNA: TGTGCCAGCAGTCTATGGACGGGCTACAATGAGCAGTTCTTC. Translation gives CASSLWTGYNEQFF. The chain has TRBV27 and TRBJ2-1; D is unresolved. This CDR3 is built from 14 residues. The V gene lost 5 bases and the J gene lost 3 bases, with 11 bases spanning the gap. The germline gives CDR1 MNHEY, CDR2 SMNVEV (reference sequence).

Concerning this clone itself: The sample carries other DNA sequences with the same CDR3. The chain's CDR3 is CAWSGQGWTEAFF. CDR3 coding DNA: TGTGCCTGGAGTGGACAGGGCTGGACTGAAGCTTTCTTT. V and J are TRBV30 and TRBJ1-1; TRBD1 matches at 7 bases. The length of the CDR3 is 13 residues. The V segment lost 1 base and the J segment 5 bases; nucleotides outside the gene matches: 4. Germline-derived CDR1 and CDR2 are GTSNPN and SVGIG (reference sequence). Full variable domain (rest looked up from reference TRBV30 and TRBJ1-1): SQTIHQWPATLVQPVGSPLSLECTVEGTSNPNLYWYRQAAGRGLQLLFYSVGIGQISSEVPQNLSASRPQDRQFILSSKKLLLSDSGFYLCAWSGQGWTEAFFGQGTRLTVV.

This chain links TRBV30 with TRBJ2-1; 13 positions agree with TRBD2. Germline V CDR1 and CDR2: GTSNPN, SVGIG (reference sequence). The length of the CDR3 is 15 residues. V was clipped by 3 bases and J by 9 bases; unmatched bases: 8. Written as DNA, the CDR3 is TGTGCCTGGAGCCGACTAGCGGGAGGTGTGGTTGAGCAGTTCTTC. Protein product: CAWSRLAGGVVEQFF.

This chain links TRBV9 with TRBJ2-1, with a tentative D call TRBD2 (5 bases). V shed 4 bases and J shed 12 bases, with 23 bases lying between them. Germline values: CDR1 SGDLS, CDR2 YYNGEE. This CDR3 spans 15 amino acids. The CDR3 DNA sequence: TGTGCCAGCAGCCCTCATCGGGTCCCTGATCGGGGGCAGTTCTTC. Protein product: CASSPHRVPDRGQFF. The full variable domain, completed using reference TRBV9 and TRBJ2-1, is DSGVTQTPKHLITATGQRVTLRCSPRSGDLSVYWYQQSLDQGLQFLIQYYNGEERAKGNILERFSAQQFPDLHSELNLSSLELGDSALYFCASSPHRVPDRGQFFGPGTRLTVL.

The rearrangement links TRBV2 to TRBJ1-1, with D tentatively TRBD1 (6 bases). Germline V gene lookup returns CDR1 SNHLY and CDR2 FYNNEI. Trimming took off 4 bases at V and 4 bases at J, with 10 bases between the two ends. The CDR3 sequence is 13 residues long. The CDR3 reads CASSATGTTEAFF. DNA of the CDR3: TGTGCCAGCAGTGCCACAGGGACCACTGAAGCTTTCTTT.

This clone showed up just once. The chain employs TRBV4-2 and TRBJ1-4; the D is unclear. Germline-derived CDR1 and CDR2 are LGHNA and YNFKEQ. Trimming cost V 5 bases and J 6 bases, with 13 bases left between them. The CDR3 length is 14 residues. In DNA form, the CDR3 reads TGTGCCAGCAGCTCACAGCCATCGGATGAAAAACTGTTTTTT. The encoded protein is CASSSQPSDEKLFF.

This clone has just a few counts. The rearrangement joins TRBV7-9 to TRBJ1-2, with 7 bases matching TRBD1. The CDR3 consists of 15 residues. V was pared by 0 bases and J by 4 bases, with 5 bases of the junction left unmatched. CDR1 and CDR2 (germline): SEHNR, FQNEAQ (reference sequence). Here the CDR3 reads CASSLATGAPYGYTF. The CDR3 nucleotides read TGTGCCAGCAGCTTAGCCACAGGGGCACCCTATGGCTACACCTTC.

The chain is built from TRBV30 and TRBJ1-4; perhaps TRBD1 as D (6 bases). The germline CDR1 and CDR2 sequences are GTSNPN and SVGIG (reference sequence). This CDR3 is 15 amino acids long. Trimming shortened V by 0 bases and J by 10 bases, and 18 bases separated the two germline ends. The CDR3 sequence is CAWSVQQGQFVKLFF. CDR3 sequence (DNA): TGTGCCTGGAGTGTACAACAGGGTCAATTTGTAAAACTGTTTTTT.

V usage is TRBV6-5 and J usage is TRBJ2-2; 11 bases align to TRBD2. The trim removed 0 bases at V and 5 bases at J, leaving 2 bases unmatched. The CDR3 is 16 amino acids. Per germline, CDR1 MNHEY and CDR2 SVGAGI. The CDR3 spells CASSYSRTSGTGELFF. The CDR3, as DNA: TGTGCCAGCAGTTACTCGAGGACTAGCGGGACCGGGGAGCTGTTTTTT.

The V gene is TRBV6-1, the J gene TRBJ1-1; possibly TRBD1 for D (6 bases). In germline, CDR1 is MNHNS, CDR2 SASEGT. This CDR3 has 13 residues. Trimming cost V 6 bases and J 1 base, with 9 bases left between them. Here the CDR3 DNA reads TGTGCCAGCAGGCTACAGGGGAACACTGAAGCTTTCTTT. This codes for CASRLQGNTEAFF.

This clone was detected many times. The chain uses TRBV19 and TRBJ1-2; D unresolved. There are 12 residues in the CDR3. V lost 6 bases, J lost 2 bases, and 7 bases lay in between. The V gene's germline CDR1 is LNHDA and CDR2 SQIVND (reference sequence). This CDR3 is CASSRSNYGYTF. The CDR3 bases are TGTGCCAGTAGCAGGTCCAACTATGGCTACACCTTC.

This chain joins TRBV6-6 and TRBJ2-6, with TRBD2 matching 9 bases. Losses at the gene ends were 6 bases for V and 4 bases for J; bases not matched to a gene: 7. CDR1 is MNHNY and CDR2 is SVGAGI in the germline V gene (reference sequence). CDR3 length: 16 amino acids. The CDR3 DNA follows: TGTGCCAGCAGGTTGGCGGGGGGGCGCGGGGCCAACGTCCTGACTTTC. It specifies CASRLAGGRGANVLTF.